The next 21 T cell receptor beta chains were all read from a single sample in a study of T cell responses to AZD1222 COVID-19 vaccine. Some clones are missing from TCRdb's copy, which holds only in-frame ones; the method was immunoSEQ multiplex PCR. The sample includes around 110,000 clones, 88% of them seen just once. Material: peripheral blood, obtained on day 0 of AZD1222 vaccination. The receptors come from an adult in good health.

The V gene is TRBV4-2, the J gene TRBJ1-2, with D possibly matching TRBD1 (5 bases). CDR1 and CDR2 (germline): LGHNA, YNFKEQ. CDR3 length equals 15 residues. Trimming removed 3 bases at V and 0 bases at J, with 11 bases between. CDR3 coding DNA: TGTGCCAGCAGCCAGCTGCAGGGTGCTAACTATGGCTACACCTTC. Translating it yields CASSQLQGANYGYTF.

The chain is built from TRBV5-8 and TRBJ1-1; a weak D match, TRBD1 (5 bases). The CDR3 length is 16 residues. Deletions cut 4 bases from V and 3 bases from J, with 19 bases between. Germline loops: CDR1 SGHTS, CDR2 YDEGEE. The chain's CDR3 is CASSPWFGGRDTEAFF. CDR3 sequence (DNA): TGTGCCAGCAGCCCCTGGTTCGGGGGGAGGGACACTGAAGCTTTCTTT.

The chain combines TRBV19 with TRBJ1-2, with D perhaps matching TRBD1 (5 bases). Germline V lookup: CDR1 LNHDA, CDR2 SQIVND (reference sequence). The V end was cut by 5 bases, the J end by 3 bases, with 19 bases between. The CDR3 contains 16 residues. The CDR3 spells CASSSYPGGTDYGYTF. The CDR3 nucleotides read TGTGCCAGTAGTTCCTACCCGGGGGGGACTGACTATGGCTACACCTTC.

The J gene is TRBJ2-2, the V gene TRBV7-2; TRBD1 matches at 9 bases. This CDR3 is built from 17 residues. Trimming at V came to 5 bases and at J to 7 bases, leaving 14 bases not matched to a gene. Germline CDR1 reads SGHTA; CDR2 reads FQGNSA. For the CDR3, the DNA is TGTGCCAGCAGCGCACACGCCGGGACAGGGTTAATCGGGGAGCTGTTTTTT. Translation: CASSAHAGTGLIGELFF. Supplemented by reference TRBV7-2 and TRBJ2-2, the full variable domain reads GAGVSQSPSNKVTEKGKDVELRCDPISGHTALYWYRQSLGQGLEFLIYFQGNSAPDKSGLPSDRFSAERTGGSVSTLTIQRTQQEDSAVYLCASSAHAGTGLIGELFFGEGSRLTVL.

The chain employs TRBV6-5 and TRBJ1-2; weak D call: TRBD1 (5 bases). The V and J ends lost 6 bases and 7 bases respectively, with 12 bases between them. Germline CDR1 is MNHEY and CDR2 is SVGAGI. The CDR3 contains 12 residues. The CDR3 sequence is CASSFGGSGYTF. The CDR3 DNA reads as TGTGCCAGCAGCTTTGGGGGGAGTGGCTACACCTTC.

V is TRBV7-2 and J is TRBJ1-1, with 10 bases fitting TRBD1. V lost 6 bases to trimming and J lost 4 bases; unmatched junction nucleotides: 8. Germline values: CDR1 SGHTA, CDR2 FQGNSA. The CDR3 loop spans 15 amino acids. The DNA for the CDR3 is TGTGCCAGCAGGCCGAGACAGGGGGCGGGCACTGAAGCTTTCTTT. Its translation is CASRPRQGAGTEAFF.

The chain uses TRBV25-1 and TRBJ1-2, with D possibly TRBD1 on 5 matching bases. The germline V and J ends were trimmed by 10 bases and 8 bases, with 14 bases remaining between them. The CDR3 spans 11 residues. The germline V gene has CDR1 MGHDK and CDR2 SYGVNS. DNA of the CDR3: TGTGCCATCCATGGGGGGGAGGGCTACACCTTC. Translated, it gives CAIHGGEGYTF.

The J gene is TRBJ2-6, the V gene TRBV6-5, with D possibly matching TRBD2 (5 bases). The CDR3 consists of 16 residues. Germline V gene sequence: CDR1 MNHEY, CDR2 SVGAGI. The V and J ends lost 1 base and 2 bases respectively, with 9 bases between them. The CDR3 DNA follows: TGTGCCAGCAGTTACTTTTCGGGAACTGGGGCCAACGTCCTGACTTTC. It encodes CASSYFSGTGANVLTF.

The chain has TRBV9 and TRBJ2-1, with D unresolved. The CDR3 is made up of 13 amino acids. Germline V gives CDR1 SGDLS, CDR2 YYNGEE. The V end was cut by 1 base, the J end by 4 bases, with 6 bases between. The CDR3 nucleotides read TGTGCCAGCAGCGTAAATTCGTACAATGAGCAGTTCTTC. The encoded protein is CASSVNSYNEQFF.

The V and J genes are TRBV28 and TRBJ2-2; no clear D. CDR3 size: 14 residues. Trimming removed 5 bases at V and 1 base at J, with 8 bases between. CDR1 is MDHEN, CDR2 SYDVKM, per germline. The CDR3 nucleotides read TGTGCCAGCAGTCCCCCCTTGAACACCGGGGAGCTGTTTTTT. Translated: CASSPPLNTGELFF.

As regards this clone: One junction end disagrees with the germline gene, perhaps due to a read error. V and J are TRBV6-1 and TRBJ1-1, with 8 bases fitting TRBD1. Germline CDR1 MNHNS, CDR2 SASEGT. The CDR3 loop spans 14 amino acids. CDR3 nucleotides: TGTGCCAGCAGCGAAGCAGGGGGCGCGGGTGAAGCTTTCTTT. Its protein is CASSEAGGAGEAFF.

This clone was detected only a few times. V gene TRBV4-3 combines with J gene TRBJ1-2; D not certain. Germline-derived CDR1 and CDR2 are LGHNA and YSLEER. The CDR3 contains 13 residues. The V gene lost 3 bases and the J gene lost 2 bases, with 7 bases spanning the gap. CDR3: CASSHAGNYGYTF. CDR3 coding DNA: TGCGCCAGCAGCCATGCCGGGAACTATGGCTACACCTTC.

This chain connects TRBV11-3 to TRBJ1-1, with a possible D match to TRBD1 (5 bases). The CDR3 sequence is 15 residues long. Between the trimmed V and J ends, which lost 5 bases and 6 bases, there was a span of 19 bases. The germline CDR1 and CDR2 sequences are SGHNT and YENEEA. CDR3 in amino acids: CASSLPRQYGAEAFF. The CDR3 nucleotides are TGTGCCAGCAGCCTTCCCCGACAGTATGGCGCTGAAGCTTTCTTT. The full variable domain, rest sourced from reference TRBV11-3 and TRBJ1-1, is EAGVVQSPRYKIIEKKQPVAFWCNPISGHNTLYWYLQNLGQGPELLIRYENEEAVDDSQLPKDRFSAERLKGVDSTLKIQPAELGDSAVYLCASSLPRQYGAEAFFGQGTRLTVV.

The V gene is TRBV19, the J gene TRBJ2-7; 7 bases agree with TRBD1. The CDR3 runs 14 residues. Germline assignment: CDR1 LNHDA and CDR2 SQIVND (reference sequence). V dropped 6 bases and J dropped 3; count of bases not matched to a gene: 8. CDR3 amino acids: CASSRPGQRYEQYF. DNA of the CDR3: TGTGCCAGTAGCCGGCCGGGACAGCGCTACGAGCAGTACTTC.

Only one count was recorded for this clone. This chain joins TRBV29-1 and TRBJ2-1, with D unresolved. Germline CDR1 and CDR2: SQVTM and ANQGSEA. V was trimmed by 6 bases and J by 1 base, leaving 7 bases between them. The CDR3 has 12 residues. CDR3 nucleotide sequence: TGCAGCGTCGAGAGATCCTACAATGAGCAGTTCTTC. Translated, it gives CSVERSYNEQFF.

This chain connects TRBV5-1 to TRBJ2-7; D is possibly TRBD1 or TRBD2 (7 bases each). Germline loops: CDR1 SGHRS, CDR2 YFSETQ. Deletions cut 1 base from V and 0 bases from J, with 11 bases between. The CDR3 sequence is 15 residues long. In DNA form, the CDR3 reads TGCGCCAGCAGCTTGACAGGGGAGGGCTCCTACGAGCAGTACTTC. It yields the protein CASSLTGEGSYEQYF.

The CDR3 loop is CSVEGPAGNTIYF. Here the CDR3 DNA reads TGCAGCGTTGAGGGGCCCGCAGGAAACACCATATATTTT. The V call is TRBV29-1, the J call TRBJ1-3; possibly TRBD1 for D (5 bases). V lost 3 bases to trimming and J lost 4 bases, with 10 bases between them. The germline V gene encodes CDR1 SQVTM and CDR2 ANQGSEA. The CDR3 is 13 amino acids.

The V call is TRBV5-1, the J call TRBJ1-6, with no clear D. There are 15 residues in the CDR3. V was trimmed by 0 bases and J by 0 bases, leaving 4 bases between them. CDR1 and CDR2 (germline): SGHRS, YFSETQ. The CDR3 reads CASSLESSYNSPLHF. The CDR3 DNA is TGCGCCAGCAGCTTGGAGAGCTCCTATAATTCACCCCTCCACTTT.

This chain joins TRBV6-5 and TRBJ1-2; possibly TRBD1 for D (6 bases). CDR3 length: 15 residues. Germline values: CDR1 MNHEY, CDR2 SVGAGI. Trimming took off 4 bases at V and 8 bases at J, with 20 bases between the two ends. The DNA of the CDR3 is TGTGCCAGCAGTTCGCCGCGTGGCTCGGGGGGCGGCTACACCTTC. Translated, it gives CASSSPRGSGGGYTF.

The rearrangement links TRBV19 to TRBJ1-4; TRBD1 matches 7 bases. CDR3 length equals 15 residues. Germline V gene data show CDR1 as LNHDA and CDR2 as SQIVND (reference sequence). With 6 bases clipped from V and 3 bases from J, the junction kept 7 bases outside the gene matches. CDR3 amino acids: CASSDRQGANEKLFF. The CDR3, as DNA: TGTGCCAGTAGCGATCGGCAGGGGGCTAATGAAAAACTGTTTTTT.

V is TRBV19 and J is TRBJ2-3, with D perhaps matching TRBD2 (6 bases). Trimming cost V 6 bases and J 0 bases, with 13 bases left between them. Germline V CDR1 and CDR2: LNHDA, SQIVND (reference sequence). This CDR3 has 15 amino acids. This CDR3 reads CASRREARSTDTQYF. CDR3 bases: TGTGCCAGTAGGAGGGAGGCCCGCAGCACAGATACGCAGTATTTT. Full variable domain (remainder filled in from reference TRBV19 and TRBJ2-3): DGGITQSPKYLFRKEGQNVTLSCEQNLNHDAMYWYRQDPGQGLRLIYYSQIVNDFQKGDIAEGYSVSREKKESFPLTVTSAQKNPTAFYLCASRREARSTDTQYFGPGTRLTVL.